This T cell receptor beta chain was identified during a study of blood T cell repertoires in COVID-19. In the study overall: PBMCs, B-cell-depleted T cells, or T cells provided the cDNA or gDNA that made up the material.

In the original analysis: Reference gene primers were amplified, and this amplification served to estimate nucleated cell counts. Profiling relied on immunoSEQ multiplex PCR, and the TCRdb table lists in-frame clones only, not all of them. V and J calls and clone size are those listed in that table; D and trimming were worked out from the DNA. The sample contains 250,000 to 300,000 clones, approximately 90% of which appear only once. Input material: peripheral blood. This TCR derives from a man aged 18 to 30 with active or convalescent COVID-19.

CDR3 loop: CASSPPTGVTEAFF. In DNA, the CDR3 is TGTGCCAGCAGCCCGCCGACAGGGGTCACTGAAGCTTTCTTT. This sequence joins TRBV6-5 and TRBJ1-1, with 8 bases aligning to TRBD1. V was clipped by 6 bases and J by 4 bases; unmatched bases: 7. The CDR3 is made up of 14 amino acids. Germline CDR1 is MNHEY and CDR2 is SVGAGI.